Listed below are T cell receptor beta chains from one sample, sequenced in a study of T cells in Graves' hyperthyroidism and ophthalmopathy. TCRdb reprocessed the multiplex PCR reads via MiXCR and lists one record per CDR3 protein. The data contain over 200,000 distinct CDR3 sequences, over 15% of them singletons. The specimen was blood. Receptors were obtained from a man in his forties or fifties with Graves' hyperthyroidism. Both conserved end residues are part of each CDR3. D genes are given only for firm matches. The size of a clone is reported for some rows only, either as once, few or many, or as a class for expanded clones.

CDR3 DNA: TGTGCCAGCAGCTTAGAAACTAGCGGGTGGGAGACCCAGTACTTC
CDR3 protein: CASSLETSGWETQYF
V gene: TRBV7-2
D gene: TRBD2
clone size: many
J gene: TRBJ2-5

CDR3 DNA: TGTGCCACCAGCAAAGACCTCGGACAGGGGGGCAATGAGCAGTTCTTC
CDR3 protein: CATSKDLGQGGNEQFF
V gene: TRBV15
D gene: TRBD1
clone size: few
J gene: TRBJ2-1

CDR3 DNA: TGTGCCAGCAGTTATGGAGGGTTTGGGGCCAACGTCCTGACTTTC
CDR3 protein: CASSYGGFGANVLTF
V gene: TRBV6-2/TRBV6-3
D gene: .
clone size: few
J gene: TRBJ2-6

CDR3 DNA: TGTGCCAGCAGCCCAAGGACAGGGAGGGAAAACATTCAGTACTTC
CDR3 protein: CASSPRTGRENIQYF
V gene: TRBV7-9
D gene: .
clone size: few
J gene: TRBJ2-4

CDR3 DNA: TGTGCCAGCAGCCAAGCCCGGGGACAGGGTGACCTGAGCAATGAGCAGTTCTTC
CDR3 protein: CASSQARGQGDLSNEQFF
V gene: TRBV11-1
D gene: TRBD1
clone size: many
J gene: TRBJ2-1

CDR3 DNA: TGCAGTGCTAGTTCTTCAGGGGGCGCGACTGAAGCTTTCTTT
CDR3 protein: CSASSSGGATEAFF
V gene: TRBV20-1
D gene: TRBD1
clone size: .
J gene: TRBJ1-1

CDR3 DNA: .
CDR3 protein: CSVVASGNFGEFF
V gene: TRBV29-1
D gene: .
clone size: .
J gene: TRBJ2-1

CDR3 DNA: TGTGCCATCAGCGATATCGGGACAGGGGTTTACAATGAGCAGTTCTTC
CDR3 protein: CAISDIGTGVYNEQFF
V gene: TRBV10-3
D gene: TRBD1
clone size: .
J gene: TRBJ2-1

CDR3 DNA: TGCAGTGCTAGCAAGAGCGGCCATGAGCAGTTCTTC
CDR3 protein: CSASKSGHEQFF
V gene: TRBV20-1
D gene: .
clone size: many
J gene: TRBJ2-1

CDR3 DNA: TGTGCCAGTAGTATCCCTACTAGCGTGGACCCCACCGGGGAGCTGTTTTTT
CDR3 protein: CASSIPTSVDPTGELFF
V gene: TRBV19
D gene: TRBD2
clone size: many
J gene: TRBJ2-2

CDR3 DNA: TGTGCCAGCCGGCGACAGGGGGCTACCTATAATTCACCCCTCCACTTT
CDR3 protein: CASRRQGATYNSPLHF
V gene: TRBV27
D gene: TRBD1
clone size: few
J gene: TRBJ1-6

CDR3 DNA: TGCGCCAGCAGCTATGGGACAGGGGGGAGAGAGACCCAGTACTTC
CDR3 protein: CASSYGTGGRETQYF
V gene: TRBV4-1
D gene: TRBD1
clone size: many
J gene: TRBJ2-5

CDR3 DNA: TGTGCCAGCTCACCTCGGACAGGGGATACTGAAGCTTTCTTT
CDR3 protein: CASSPRTGDTEAFF
V gene: TRBV18
D gene: TRBD1
clone size: many
J gene: TRBJ1-1

CDR3 DNA: TGTGCCAGCAGACTCAACACCATTCACTACGAGCAGTACTTC
CDR3 protein: CASRLNTIHYEQYF
V gene: TRBV12-3/TRBV12-4
D gene: .
clone size: many
J gene: TRBJ2-7

CDR3 DNA: TGTGCCAGCAGCTTAGCTGGCGCGGGAGAGAGTGGGAGAAAGACCCAGTACTTC
CDR3 protein: CASSLAGAGESGRKTQYF
V gene: TRBV7-9
D gene: TRBD2
clone size: .
J gene: TRBJ2-5

CDR3 DNA: TGTGCCAGCACCCGACAGGGCCCAGCCACCGGGGAGCTGTTTTTT
CDR3 protein: CASTRQGPATGELFF
V gene: TRBV2
D gene: TRBD1
clone size: many
J gene: TRBJ2-2

CDR3 DNA: TGCAGTGCTAGAGATTGGAGACTAGCGGAGCTCTACGAGCAGTACTTC
CDR3 protein: CSARDWRLAELYEQYF
V gene: TRBV20-1
D gene: TRBD2
clone size: .
J gene: TRBJ2-7

CDR3 DNA: TGTGCCACCAGGGAGGGGGGGATGAACACTGAAGCTTTCTTT
CDR3 protein: CATREGGMNTEAFF
V gene: TRBV15
D gene: .
clone size: many
J gene: TRBJ1-1

CDR3 DNA: TGTGCCAGCTCACCAAGGAGGACCCCCGAGCAGTACTTC
CDR3 protein: CASSPRRTPEQYF
V gene: TRBV18
D gene: .
clone size: many
J gene: TRBJ2-7

CDR3 DNA: TGTGCCAGCAGGCCAGGGGGCTCAGATACGCAGTATTTT
CDR3 protein: CASRPGGSDTQYF
V gene: TRBV7-2
D gene: TRBD1
clone size: .
J gene: TRBJ2-3

CDR3 DNA: TGTGCCACCAGTGATCTACCTGAGGGGCCCCAAGAGACCCAGTACTTC
CDR3 protein: CATSDLPEGPQETQYF
V gene: TRBV24-1
D gene: .
clone size: many
J gene: TRBJ2-5

CDR3 DNA: TGTGCCAGTAGCGTAGAAGTAGCGGGAGGGCTGGATACGCAGTATTTT
CDR3 protein: CASSVEVAGGLDTQYF
V gene: TRBV9
D gene: TRBD2
clone size: few
J gene: TRBJ2-3

CDR3 DNA: TGTGCCAGCAGCTTGACCGACTCATCCAACTTCTACGAGCAGTACTTC
CDR3 protein: CASSLTDSSNFYEQYF
V gene: TRBV5-5
D gene: .
clone size: many
J gene: TRBJ2-7

CDR3 DNA: TGCGCCAGCAGCCGGACTTCTCCCGGGGAGCTGTTTTTT
CDR3 protein: CASSRTSPGELFF
V gene: TRBV5-1
D gene: .
clone size: .
J gene: TRBJ2-2

CDR3 DNA: TGTGCTAGTGGTTTGGTAATTACTAGCGGGGCCGGGGAGCTGTTTTTT
CDR3 protein: CASGLVITSGAGELFF
V gene: TRBV12-5
D gene: TRBD2
clone size: .
J gene: TRBJ2-2

CDR3 DNA: TGTGCCAGCAGCTTGGGACTAGGTGACAATGAGCAGTTCTTC
CDR3 protein: CASSLGLGDNEQFF
V gene: TRBV11-2
D gene: TRBD2
clone size: many
J gene: TRBJ2-1

CDR3 DNA: TGCGCCAGCAGCTATCGGACTAGTTCGTATAATGAGCAGTTCTTC
CDR3 protein: CASSYRTSSYNEQFF
V gene: TRBV5-1
D gene: TRBD2
clone size: few
J gene: TRBJ2-1

CDR3 DNA: TGTGCCAGCTCAACTCGACAGGGGACCTACAATGAGCAGTTCTTC
CDR3 protein: CASSTRQGTYNEQFF
V gene: TRBV18
D gene: TRBD1
clone size: .
J gene: TRBJ2-1

CDR3 DNA: TGTGCCATCAGTGATTGGGGATACAATGAGCAGTTCTTC
CDR3 protein: CAISDWGYNEQFF
V gene: TRBV10-3
D gene: .
clone size: .
J gene: TRBJ2-1

CDR3 DNA: TGTGCCACCCAACCAACCGGGACATACTACGAGCAGTACTTC
CDR3 protein: CATQPTGTYYEQYF
V gene: TRBV19
D gene: .
clone size: .
J gene: TRBJ2-7

CDR3 DNA: TGTGCCAGCAGTACCCTATCCGGGACTAGTATTGAGCAGTTCTTC
CDR3 protein: CASSTLSGTSIEQFF
V gene: TRBV6-2/TRBV6-3
D gene: TRBD2
clone size: many
J gene: TRBJ2-1

CDR3 DNA: TGTGCCAGCAGCGAAAGGGACATTTCGGAGACCCAGTACTTC
CDR3 protein: CASSERDISETQYF
V gene: TRBV11-1
D gene: .
clone size: many
J gene: TRBJ2-5

CDR3 DNA: TGTGCCAGCAGCTCCCTCAGGGGAGGCTACGAGCAGTACTTC
CDR3 protein: CASSSLRGGYEQYF
V gene: TRBV11-2
D gene: .
clone size: .
J gene: TRBJ2-7

CDR3 DNA: TGCGCCAGCAGCCAAGCGGTGAGCTCCTACAATGAGCAGTTCTTC
CDR3 protein: CASSQAVSSYNEQFF
V gene: TRBV4-1
D gene: .
clone size: .
J gene: TRBJ2-1

CDR3 DNA: TGTGCCAGCAGCTCGACAGGGGGACGAGATACGCAGTATTTT
CDR3 protein: CASSSTGGRDTQYF
V gene: TRBV28
D gene: TRBD1
clone size: .
J gene: TRBJ2-3

CDR3 DNA: TGTGCCATCACCCGAGGACTATTGGATGAGCAGTTCTTC
CDR3 protein: CAITRGLLDEQFF
V gene: TRBV10-3
D gene: .
clone size: many
J gene: TRBJ2-1

CDR3 DNA: TGTGCCAGTAGTCCGGGAGGCGACGAGCAGTGCTTC
CDR3 protein: CASSPGGDEQCF
V gene: TRBV19
D gene: TRBD2
clone size: .
J gene: TRBJ2-7

CDR3 DNA: TGTGCCTGGAGTCCGCCGGGGAGGGGAGATCAGCCCCAGCATTTT
CDR3 protein: CAWSPPGRGDQPQHF
V gene: TRBV30
D gene: .
clone size: many
J gene: TRBJ1-5

CDR3 DNA: TGTGCCAGCAGCTCAAGGAGCAGGACCTACGAGCAGTACTTC
CDR3 protein: CASSSRSRTYEQYF
V gene: TRBV7-9
D gene: .
clone size: many
J gene: TRBJ2-7

CDR3 DNA: TGTGCCAGCAGTGAAGTGGCAGGGGTCAATCAGCCCCAGCATTTT
CDR3 protein: CASSEVAGVNQPQHF
V gene: TRBV2
D gene: .
clone size: many
J gene: TRBJ1-5

CDR3 DNA: TGTGCCAGCAGCTTAGCGCTTGTCCAGGGGAGGATGGGCTACACCTTC
CDR3 protein: CASSLALVQGRMGYTF
V gene: TRBV7-2
D gene: .
clone size: many
J gene: TRBJ1-2

CDR3 DNA: TGTGCCAGCTCACCGGCTGGGGGGAACACTGAAGCTTTCTTT
CDR3 protein: CASSPAGGNTEAFF
V gene: TRBV18
D gene: .
clone size: many
J gene: TRBJ1-1

CDR3 DNA: TGCAGCGTGCCCTCCCAGCCTAATCAGCCCCAGCATTTT
CDR3 protein: CSVPSQPNQPQHF
V gene: TRBV20-1
D gene: .
clone size: .
J gene: TRBJ1-5

CDR3 DNA: TGTGCCAGCAGCAGGACCGGGACAGTTAAAAACATTCAGTACTTC
CDR3 protein: CASSRTGTVKNIQYF
V gene: TRBV5-8
D gene: TRBD1
clone size: .
J gene: TRBJ2-4

CDR3 DNA: TGTGCCAGCAGCCCCGCCGCCGGACTAGGGGAGACCCAGTACTTC
CDR3 protein: CASSPAAGLGETQYF
V gene: TRBV7-2
D gene: TRBD2
clone size: many
J gene: TRBJ2-5

CDR3 DNA: TGTGCCAGCAGCGTAGGAGCGGGAGATGCCTACGAGCAGTACTTC
CDR3 protein: CASSVGAGDAYEQYF
V gene: TRBV9
D gene: TRBD2
clone size: many
J gene: TRBJ2-7

CDR3 DNA: TGTGCCAGCAGTTATGTGGGACGCCTGGGCACCGGGGAGCTGTTTTTT
CDR3 protein: CASSYVGRLGTGELFF
V gene: TRBV6-9
D gene: .
clone size: .
J gene: TRBJ2-2

CDR3 DNA: TGCGCCAGCGGGCAGTCTGGAGGGAGCAGCTCCTACGAGCAGTACTTC
CDR3 protein: CASGQSGGSSSYEQYF
V gene: TRBV5-1
D gene: .
clone size: many
J gene: TRBJ2-7

CDR3 DNA: TGTGCCAGCATCCCCGGCGTGTGGGAGGGCCTGGAGACCCAGTACTTC
CDR3 protein: CASIPGVWEGLETQYF
V gene: TRBV5-5
D gene: TRBD2
clone size: many
J gene: TRBJ2-5

CDR3 DNA: TGCAGTGCCCCAAAAATTCTGCAGACCTACGAGCAGTACTTC
CDR3 protein: CSAPKILQTYEQYF
V gene: TRBV20-1
D gene: .
clone size: many
J gene: TRBJ2-7

CDR3 DNA: TGTGCCAGCAGCGGGGGGGGAAGTACTGAAGCTTTCTTT
CDR3 protein: CASSGGGSTEAFF
V gene: TRBV9
D gene: .
clone size: .
J gene: TRBJ1-1

CDR3 DNA: TGTGCCAGCAGCTCCGCTCCCCTGAACACCGGGGAGCTGTTTTTT
CDR3 protein: CASSSAPLNTGELFF
V gene: TRBV7-9
D gene: .
clone size: many
J gene: TRBJ2-2

CDR3 DNA: TGTGCCAGCAGCCCCTCAATTGATGGCTACACCTTC
CDR3 protein: CASSPSIDGYTF
V gene: TRBV28
D gene: .
clone size: few
J gene: TRBJ1-2

CDR3 DNA: TGTGCCAGCAGTCCAGGGGTTGGGAAGGACGGGGAGCTGTTTTTT
CDR3 protein: CASSPGVGKDGELFF
V gene: TRBV12-3/TRBV12-4
D gene: .
clone size: many
J gene: TRBJ2-2

CDR3 DNA: TGTGCCAGCAGCTCTGGGGGCGATAGGGCAGATACGCAGTATTTT
CDR3 protein: CASSSGGDRADTQYF
V gene: TRBV5-6
D gene: .
clone size: many
J gene: TRBJ2-3